Each of the 4 T cell receptor beta chains below was sequenced from the same sample in a study of blood T cell repertoires in COVID-19. Sequenced by immunoSEQ multiplex PCR; TCRdb stores in-frame clones only, minus some. The table shows about 69,000 clones, with roughly 80% occurring only once. The sequencing input was peripheral blood. These receptors were collected from a man between 60 and 75 years old with acute or convalescent COVID-19.

V and J are TRBV24-1 and TRBJ2-5; TRBD1 matches 10 bases. With V trimmed by 3 bases and J by 2 bases, 5 bases remained unmatched. The germline CDR1 and CDR2 sequences are KGHDR and SFDVKD. CDR3 length equals 16 residues. The CDR3 DNA follows: TGTGCCACCAGTGATGGGACAGGGGAACCACAAGAGACCCAGTACTTC. This gives the protein CATSDGTGEPQETQYF.

V and J are TRBV2 and TRBJ2-3, with a weak D call TRBD1 (6 bases). Germline V CDR1 and CDR2: SNHLY, FYNNEI. Trimming stripped 2 bases from V and 2 bases from J, with 11 bases between. The CDR3 runs to 15 residues. CDR3 protein: CASSEIQGFTDTQYF. CDR3 sequence (DNA): TGTGCCAGCAGTGAAATCCAGGGGTTCACAGATACGCAGTATTTT.

J is TRBJ2-2 and V is TRBV5-6, with 11 bases identical to TRBD2. Losses at the gene ends were 4 bases for V and 0 bases for J; bases not matched to a gene: 2. The CDR3 runs to 16 residues. Germline V CDR1 and CDR2: SGHDT, YYEEEE. The CDR3 bases are TGTGCCAGCAGCCAGGGACTAGCGGCGAACACCGGGGAGCTGTTTTTT. As protein: CASSQGLAANTGELFF.

V gene TRBV4-1 combines with J gene TRBJ1-4; 9 bases are a match to TRBD1. With V trimmed by 0 bases and J by 10 bases, 6 bases remained unmatched. Germline V lookup: CDR1 MGHRA, CDR2 YSYEKL. The CDR3 is 15 residues long. In DNA form, the CDR3 reads TGCGCCAGCAGCCAAGATAGACAGGGGGTGGCAAAACTGTTTTTT. It is translated as CASSQDRQGVAKLFF.